Below are 30 T cell receptor beta chains sequenced from a single sample in a study of shared clonotypes between healthy human individuals. The data were produced by immunoSEQ multiplex PCR, yet TCRdb's version contains in-frame clones alone and is incomplete. The sample holds some 240,000 clones; approximately 65% are singletons and the top ten take approximately 10%. Input material: memory CD4+ T cells sorted from blood. The sample's subset: CD45RA-negative fraction. These receptors were collected from a young man in good health.

The chain has TRBV2 and TRBJ1-5; possibly TRBD1 for D (6 bases). CDR3 length: 14 amino acids. Trimming pared 7 bases from V and 3 bases from J, leaving 13 bases between. Looked up from germline, CDR1 is SNHLY and CDR2 is FYNNEI. This CDR3 reads CASTGQGNNQPQHF. The CDR3 nucleotides read TGTGCCAGCACTGGGCAGGGGAACAATCAGCCCCAGCATTTT.

The chain links TRBV27 to TRBJ2-2; TRBD2 is a possible D gene (5 bases). Germline V gives CDR1 MNHEY, CDR2 SMNVEV (reference sequence). V shed 2 bases and J shed 0 bases, with 10 bases lying between them. This CDR3 region has 16 residues. The CDR3 nucleotides read TGTGCCAGCAGTTTACGGGGAGCTCCGAACACCGGGGAGCTGTTTTTT. Translated: CASSLRGAPNTGELFF.

The rearrangement joins TRBV2 to TRBJ2-4; tentatively, D is TRBD2 (7 bases). The CDR3 is 17 amino acids. Germline CDR1 SNHLY, CDR2 FYNNEI. The V gene lost 8 bases and the J gene lost 2 bases, with 22 bases spanning the gap. The CDR3 bases are TGTGCCAGCTTCAAGGGGGGGATAAACTCTTCCAAAAACATTCAGTACTTC. Encoded protein: CASFKGGINSSKNIQYF.

This clone occurred a few times. V is TRBV28 and J is TRBJ1-2; tentative D call: TRBD1 (5 bases). This CDR3 region has 13 residues. Trimming removed 7 bases at V and 3 bases at J, with 12 bases between. Germline V lookup: CDR1 MDHEN, CDR2 SYDVKM. The CDR3 loop is CASTSGGDYGYTF. The CDR3 coding sequence is TGTGCCAGCACCTCGGGGGGGGACTATGGCTACACCTTC.

This clone has a handful of counts. This chain uses TRBV5-4 with TRBJ2-1, with TRBD1 identical over 7 bases. This CDR3 spans 14 amino acids. Germline V gene sequence: CDR1 SGHNT, CDR2 YYREEE (reference sequence). After removal of 3 bases from V and 5 bases from J, the junction contained 5 bases not matched to a gene. CDR3 DNA: TGTGCCAGCAGCTCAACGACAGGGAACAATGAGCAGTTCTTC. It translates to CASSSTTGNNEQFF.

The gene calls are TRBV7-6 and TRBJ2-5, with 14 bases lining up with TRBD2. The germline V gene has CDR1 SGHVS and CDR2 FNYEAQ. CDR3 size: 16 residues. The V and J ends lost 3 bases and 5 bases, in that order; junction bases with no gene match: 5. The CDR3 protein is CASSFRLAGGPETQYF. CDR3 DNA: TGTGCCAGCAGCTTTCGACTAGCGGGAGGGCCGGAGACCCAGTACTTC. Full variable domain (missing parts from reference TRBV7-6 and TRBJ2-5): GAGVSQSPRYKVTKRGQDVALRCDPISGHVSLYWYRQALGQGPEFLTYFNYEAQQDKSGLPNDRFSAERPEGSISTLTIQRTEQRDSAMYRCASSFRLAGGPETQYFGPGTRLLVL.

The gene calls are TRBV10-3 and TRBJ2-4, with D perhaps TRBD2 (5 bases). Trimming took 3 bases from V and 3 from J, leaving 15 bases between them. The CDR3 sequence is 16 residues long. Germline loops: CDR1 ENHRY, CDR2 SYGVKD. In DNA form, the CDR3 reads TGTGCCATCAGTGATACTAGTCAACGAGTCAAAAACATTCAGTACTTC. It translates to CAISDTSQRVKNIQYF.

The sample holds a few counts of this clone. J is TRBJ2-4 and V is TRBV28; TRBD1 or TRBD2 may be the D gene (5 bases each). The CDR3 spans 18 residues. Germline CDR1 is MDHEN and CDR2 is SYDVKM. V lost 4 bases to trimming and J lost 0 bases, with 19 bases between them. CDR3 nucleotides: TGTGCCAGCAGTTCGGGACGGAGGAATAGGGTAGCCAAAAACATTCAGTACTTC. Protein product: CASSSGRRNRVAKNIQYF.

The chain links TRBV9 to TRBJ1-2; 7 nucleotides line up with TRBD1. This CDR3 spans 16 amino acids. Germline assignment: CDR1 SGDLS and CDR2 YYNGEE. V trimming: 3 bases; J trimming: 0 bases; junction bases outside the gene matches: 8. The CDR3 region has the DNA TGTGCCAGCAGCGGAGGGACAGCGGTAGCTAACTATGGCTACACCTTC. It translates to CASSGGTAVANYGYTF.

This clone was seen only once. The rearrangement links TRBV27 to TRBJ2-7; either TRBD1 or TRBD2 may fit D (5 bases each). V was cut by 5 bases and J by 5 bases, with 16 bases left in between. The CDR3 spans 14 residues. Germline V gives CDR1 MNHEY, CDR2 SMNVEV (reference sequence). The chain's CDR3 is CASSPRRGADEQYF. The CDR3 coding sequence is TGTGCCAGCAGTCCCCGTCGGGGCGCCGACGAGCAGTACTTC.

This chain joins TRBV10-1 and TRBJ2-3; 9 nucleotides match TRBD2. From germline, CDR1 is WNHNN and CDR2 SYGVQD (reference sequence). V dropped 0 bases and J dropped 9; count of bases not matched to a gene: 13. The CDR3 totals 17 residues. DNA for the CDR3: TGCGCCAGCAGTGAGTCTGTTGCGGGGGGGTCTTTGAAAACGCAGTATTTT. Encoded protein: CASSESVAGGSLKTQYF.

The rearrangement links TRBV10-2 to TRBJ1-2; D gene uncertain. Germline V gives CDR1 WSHSY, CDR2 SAAADI. The CDR3 spans 13 residues. Trimming shortened V by 3 bases and J by 8 bases, and 13 bases separated the two germline ends. CDR3 sequence reads: CASSESTGSGYTF. Here the CDR3 DNA reads TGCGCCAGCAGTGAATCGACGGGTTCCGGCTACACCTTC.

The V call is TRBV27, the J call TRBJ2-4; no definite D call. This CDR3 has 10 residues. Trimming took off 6 bases at V and 8 bases at J, with 5 bases between the two ends. Germline V gene data show CDR1 as MNHEY and CDR2 as SMNVEV (reference sequence). CDR3 bases: TGTGCCAGCAGAGAACACATTCAGTACTTC. Translation: CASREHIQYF.

This chain joins TRBV9 and TRBJ2-7, with 8 bases matching TRBD2. The CDR3 is made up of 14 amino acids. Germline CDR1 SGDLS, CDR2 YYNGEE. Losses at the gene ends were 3 bases for V and 3 bases for J; bases not matched to a gene: 5. The CDR3 sequence: CASSAGLAGYEQYF. Written as DNA, the CDR3 is TGTGCCAGCAGCGCCGGCCTAGCGGGCTACGAGCAGTACTTC.

The chain employs TRBV7-9 and TRBJ2-5; D remains ambiguous. The CDR3 runs to 13 residues. With 3 bases removed from V and 4 bases from J, the gap between germline ends came to 9 bases. Germline values: CDR1 SEHNR, CDR2 FQNEAQ (reference sequence). The CDR3 spells CASSFSARETQYF. As DNA, the CDR3 is TGTGCCAGCAGCTTTTCTGCCCGAGAGACCCAGTACTTC. The full variable domain, with the rest looked up from reference TRBV7-9 and TRBJ2-5, is DTGVSQNPRHKITKRGQNVTFRCDPISEHNRLYWYRQTLGQGPEFLTYFQNEAQLEKSRLLSDRFSAERPKGSFSTLEIQRTEQGDSAMYLCASSFSARETQYFGPGTRLLVL.

The chain joins TRBV4-3 to TRBJ2-3, with 7 bases matching TRBD1. V was pared by 4 bases and J by 2 bases, with 6 bases of the junction left unmatched. Germline CDR1 reads LGHNA; CDR2 reads YSLEER. The CDR3 is made up of 15 amino acids. In DNA, the CDR3 is TGCGCCAGCAGCCCGGGGACAGTTACCACAGATACGCAGTATTTT. Translated, it gives CASSPGTVTTDTQYF.

The DNA of the CDR3 is TGTGCCAGCAGCTTAGGATGGTCGACTAGCGGGATCGAGCAGTACTTC. Translated, it gives CASSLGWSTSGIEQYF. This chain uses TRBV13 with TRBJ2-7, with 11 bases lining up with TRBD2. The V segment lost 0 bases and the J segment 6 bases; nucleotides outside the gene matches: 7. The germline gives CDR1 PRHDT, CDR2 FYEKMQ (reference sequence). The CDR3 totals 16 residues.

V and J are TRBV2 and TRBJ2-2, with TRBD2 matching 7 bases. Trimming removed 7 bases from V and 6 bases from J; junction bases left unmatched: 11. Germline V gene sequence: CDR1 SNHLY, CDR2 FYNNEI. This CDR3 is built from 15 residues. This CDR3 reads CASTGVAGDAGELFF. The DNA for the CDR3 is TGTGCCAGCACCGGGGTGGCGGGAGATGCCGGGGAGCTGTTTTTT.

This clone was counted between two and nine times. The V call is TRBV28, the J call TRBJ2-2; 11 bases fit TRBD1. Germline assignment: CDR1 MDHEN and CDR2 SYDVKM. The CDR3 totals 15 residues. J was trimmed by 6 bases and V by 5 bases; bases with no gene match: 5. The CDR3 nucleotides are TGTGCCAGCAGTCAAGGGACAGGGGGTCCCGGGGAGCTGTTTTTT. Its translation: CASSQGTGGPGELFF.

The chain carries TRBV19 and TRBJ1-5, with D perhaps matching TRBD1 (5 bases). CDR1 LNHDA and CDR2 SQIVND come from the germline V gene (reference sequence). Trimming took 7 bases from V and 4 from J, leaving 17 bases between them. The CDR3 runs to 15 residues. The CDR3 bases are TGTGCCAGTAAAATAGGAGGGGCCTATAATCAGCCCCAGCATTTT. Amino acids: CASKIGGAYNQPQHF.

The chain uses TRBV6-1 and TRBJ1-5; D might be TRBD1 (5 bases). Germline V gene data show CDR1 as MNHNS and CDR2 as SASEGT. V lost 5 bases and J 4 bases, leaving 15 bases between the germline ends. This CDR3 spans 15 amino acids. The CDR3 DNA reads TGTGCCAGCAGTCCGTTGACAGTTGGGAATCAGCCCCAGCATTTT. Residues: CASSPLTVGNQPQHF.

The chain is built from TRBV5-6 and TRBJ2-1, with 7 bases that match TRBD1. Germline CDR1 is SGHDT and CDR2 is YYEEEE. The junction had 6 bases not matched to a gene; V was cut back by 5 bases and J by 7 bases. CDR3 length equals 13 residues. The CDR3: CASRIPGGNEQFF. The CDR3 region has the DNA TGTGCCAGCAGGATCCCAGGGGGAAATGAGCAGTTCTTC.

The V gene is TRBV28, the J gene TRBJ1-3; D perhaps matches TRBD1 (5 bases). V lost 4 bases and J lost 0, with 16 bases in between. Germline values: CDR1 MDHEN, CDR2 SYDVKM. The CDR3 runs to 17 residues. Here the CDR3 DNA reads TGTGCCAGCAGTTCAACCAGAAGACAGCTCTCTGGAAACACCATATATTTT. Encoded protein: CASSSTRRQLSGNTIYF.

J is TRBJ2-1 and V is TRBV15; D is uncertain. This CDR3 spans 13 amino acids. Trimming took off 5 bases at V and 10 bases at J, with 15 bases between the two ends. The germline V gene encodes CDR1 LNHNV and CDR2 YYDKDF (reference sequence). In DNA, the CDR3 is TGTGCCACCAGCCTAACGGCGACGCTCGAGCAGTTCTTC. This gives the protein CATSLTATLEQFF.

This chain connects TRBV7-8 to TRBJ1-1; D is undetermined. Germline lookup yields CDR1 SGHVS and CDR2 FQNEAQ. V lost 6 bases and J 4 bases, leaving 15 bases between the germline ends. This CDR3 comprises 14 residues. This CDR3 is CASRPTLESTEAFF. For the CDR3, the DNA is TGTGCCAGCAGACCGACACTTGAGAGCACTGAAGCTTTCTTT. Together with reference TRBV7-8 and TRBJ1-1, the CDR3 gives the full variable domain: GAGVSQSPRYKVAKRGQDVALRCDPISGHVSLFWYQQALGQGPEFLTYFQNEAQLDKSGLPSDRFFAERPEGSVSTLKIQRTQQEDSAVYLCASRPTLESTEAFFGQGTRLTVV.

This clone was seen more than once but under ten times. For the CDR3, the DNA is TGTGCCAGCAGTGAAGGTGCGGGAGGGTGGAATGAGCAGTTCTTC. Amino acids: CASSEGAGGWNEQFF. The chain employs TRBV6-1 and TRBJ2-1, with 9 bases lining up with TRBD2. CDR3 length: 15 residues. Germline V gene data show CDR1 as MNHNS and CDR2 as SASEGT. The V gene end was trimmed by 1 base and the J gene end by 7 bases; junction bases not matched to a gene: 5.

This clone has just a few counts. In DNA form, the CDR3 reads TGTGCCAGCAGTCCGACGGGGGCTCCTGAAAAACTGTTTTTT. It translates to CASSPTGAPEKLFF. The V gene is TRBV28, the J gene TRBJ1-4; possibly TRBD1 for D (6 bases). Trimming removed 5 bases at V and 7 bases at J, with 14 bases between. The CDR3 is 14 amino acids. Germline CDR1 MDHEN, CDR2 SYDVKM.

The chain couples TRBV27 to TRBJ2-7, with TRBD2 matching 10 bases. CDR1 is MNHEY, CDR2 SMNVEV, per germline (reference sequence). This CDR3 is 14 amino acids long. The V gene end was trimmed by 4 bases and the J gene end by 3 bases; junction bases not matched to a gene: 3. The CDR3 DNA sequence: TGTGCCAGCAGTTCCCAGCGGGAGGGCTACGAGCAGTACTTC. Encoded protein: CASSSQREGYEQYF.

V and J are TRBV4-1 and TRBJ2-1; TRBD2 agrees at 8 bases. Germline CDR1 reads MGHRA; CDR2 reads YSYEKL. The CDR3 spans 16 residues. After removal of 3 bases from V and 3 bases from J, the junction contained 7 bases not matched to a gene. CDR3 amino acids: CASSQIAGQVYNEQFF. In DNA, the CDR3 is TGCGCCAGCAGCCAGATAGCGGGGCAGGTCTACAATGAGCAGTTCTTC.

This rearrangement joins TRBV19 to TRBJ2-5, with 8 bases aligning to TRBD1. Losses at the gene ends were 4 bases for V and 1 base for J; bases not matched to a gene: 5. The CDR3 is 15 residues long. Germline values: CDR1 LNHDA, CDR2 SQIVND (reference sequence). Written as DNA, the CDR3 is TGTGCCAGTAGTACAGGGGGCATTCGCCAAGAGACCCAGTACTTC. Its translation: CASSTGGIRQETQYF.